This T cell receptor beta chain is from a study of blood T cell repertoires in COVID-19. Study details: From T cells, B-cell-depleted T cells, or PBMCs came the material, which was cDNA or gDNA.

Original methodology: It was from reference gene primer amplification that nucleated cell counts were estimated. The assay was immunoSEQ multiplex PCR, and TCRdb's table has in-frame clones only and misses some. V and J calls and clone size are those listed in that table; D and trimming were worked out from the DNA. The sample shows over 200,000 clones, 88% of them seen only once. The TCR comes from a woman aged 60 to 75 with acute or convalescent COVID-19. What was sequenced was peripheral blood.

The CDR3 DNA reads as TGCGCCAGCAGCGCAGGACTGACAGGGACCTATGGCTACACCTTC. Protein sequence: CASSAGLTGTYGYTF. The rearrangement links TRBV5-1 to TRBJ1-2, with 7 bases aligning to TRBD1. The CDR3 has 15 residues. Germline CDR1 SGHRS, CDR2 YFSETQ. The trim removed 4 bases at V and 4 bases at J, leaving 10 bases unmatched. The variable domain in full, with the rest retrieved from reference TRBV5-1 and TRBJ1-2, is KAGVTQTPRYLIKTRGQQVTLSCSPISGHRSVSWYQQTPGQGLQFLFEYFSETQRNKGNFPGRFSGRQFSNSRSEMNVSTLELGDSALYLCASSAGLTGTYGYTFGSGTRLTVV.